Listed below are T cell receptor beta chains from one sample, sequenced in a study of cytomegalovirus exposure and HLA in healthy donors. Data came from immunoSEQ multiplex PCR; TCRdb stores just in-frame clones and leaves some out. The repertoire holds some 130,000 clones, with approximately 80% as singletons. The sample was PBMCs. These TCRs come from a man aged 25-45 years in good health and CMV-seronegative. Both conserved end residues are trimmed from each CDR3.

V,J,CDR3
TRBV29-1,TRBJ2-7,SVDGTDDTSGYEQY
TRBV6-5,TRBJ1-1,ASITGRAEAF
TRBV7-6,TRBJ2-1,ASSPGTTPRDEQF
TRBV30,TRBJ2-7,AWSVRPPVQY
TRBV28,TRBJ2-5,ASRLSDRETQY
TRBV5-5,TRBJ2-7,ASSLEVGGIGQQY
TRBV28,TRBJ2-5,ASSFYGQSFQETQY
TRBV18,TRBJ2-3,ASSSGGTDTQY
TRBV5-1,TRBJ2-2,ASSLGVATNTGELF
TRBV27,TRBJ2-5,ASSAWDRQETQY
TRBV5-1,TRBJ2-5,ASSLTGNIQETQY
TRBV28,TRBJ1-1,ASSLRGITEAF
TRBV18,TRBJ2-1,ASSDSLNEQF
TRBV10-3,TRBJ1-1,AISESTQGAF
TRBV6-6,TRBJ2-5,ASSYEVATQY
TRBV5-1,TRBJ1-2,ASSLSGQYGYT
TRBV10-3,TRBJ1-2,AISDRLQDYGYT
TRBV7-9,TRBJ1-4,ASSPGDRGVEKLF
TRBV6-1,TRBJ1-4,ASSDRHGTTNEKLF
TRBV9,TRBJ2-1,ASSVLAADYNEQF
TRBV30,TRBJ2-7,ARSVGGPYEQY
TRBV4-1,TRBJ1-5,ASSQVFSGQVNQPQH
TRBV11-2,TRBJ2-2,ASSSPGVRRNTGELF
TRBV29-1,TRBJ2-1,SVDGQGVNDEQF
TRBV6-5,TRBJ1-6,ASSYSEGHNSPLH
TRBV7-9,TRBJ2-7,ASSFLAGGIEQY
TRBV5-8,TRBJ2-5,ASSLGGLAGVGETQY
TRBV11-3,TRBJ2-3,ASSRGGTDTQY
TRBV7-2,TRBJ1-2,ASSPEAGWNGYT
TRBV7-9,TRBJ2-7,ASSLGRFAGDIVYEQY
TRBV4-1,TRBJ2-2,ASSQRQGFTGELF
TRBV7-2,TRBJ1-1,ASSPQGVEAF
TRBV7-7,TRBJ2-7,ASSPSERSYEQY
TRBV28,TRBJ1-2,AGGTGSYGYT
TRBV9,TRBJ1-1,ASSVQTVNTEAF
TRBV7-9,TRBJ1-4,SSSLEPFPPQ
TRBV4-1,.,ASSQGHQREGYEQY
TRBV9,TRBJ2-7,ASSVSVVSYEQY
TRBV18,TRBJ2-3,ASSPSGDTQY
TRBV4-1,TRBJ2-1,ASSQDWSGSYNEQF
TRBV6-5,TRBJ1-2,ASSLITGTNYGYT
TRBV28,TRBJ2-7,ASSHAASGIPEQY
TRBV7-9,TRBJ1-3,ASMQGLGNTIY
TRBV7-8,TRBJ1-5,ASSTGARVDQPQH
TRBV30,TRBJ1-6,AWSVWSRANSPLH
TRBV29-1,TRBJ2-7,SVRGLAGEAYEQY
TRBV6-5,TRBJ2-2,ASSYSSGGGGELF